Detailed here is one T cell receptor beta chain. The sample contains more than one DNA sequence encoding this CDR3. Germline loops: CDR1 SGHRS, CDR2 YFSETQ. V lost 0 bases to trimming and J lost 6 bases; unmatched junction nucleotides: 1. The CDR3 runs to 14 residues. This sample's treatment: over 15 received Ad26.COV2.S at low or high dose, single or two shots; 5 received placebo; per-sample allocation not given. Samples were taken on day 63 after the first vaccine or placebo injection. The data were obtained in a study of Ad26.COV2.S vaccination and SARS-CoV-2 variants. TCRdb keeps only in-frame clones here, not all; method: immunoSEQ multiplex PCR. The sample shows about 440,000 clones, about 83% of them seen only once.

Sequencing used peripheral blood, obtained in a trial of Ad26.COV2.S vaccine versus placebo. This sequence joins TRBV5-1 and TRBJ2-1; 9 bases are shared with TRBD2. The TCR was taken from a person between 18 and 65 years old who received the Ad26.COV2.S COVID-19 vaccine or a placebo. CDR3 sequence (DNA): TGCGCCAGCAGCTTGGGACTAGCGGCCAATGAGCAGTTCTTC. It specifies CASSLGLAANEQFF.